These 10 T cell receptor beta chains were all obtained from the same sample, sequenced in a study of T cell changes during pregnancy in multiple sclerosis. TCRdb's table, derived via immunoSEQ multiplex PCR, lists solely in-frame clones and lacks some. The sample carries about 66,000 clones, around 90% recorded once. The specimen comprised CD8+ T cells from peripheral blood mononuclear cells, sampled before pregnancy. Receptors originate from a female donor with multiple sclerosis, enrolled in a pregnancy study.

This chain uses TRBV5-1 with TRBJ2-7; D may be TRBD1 (5 bases). This CDR3 region has 13 residues. Germline V gene data show CDR1 as SGHRS and CDR2 as YFSETQ. V was clipped by 9 bases and J by 0 bases, with 13 bases between them. The CDR3 sequence is CATRQSSSYEQYF. CDR3 DNA: TGCGCCACCAGACAGAGCAGCTCCTACGAGCAGTACTTC.

The CDR3 coding sequence is TGTGCCAGCAGTCGGACAGGTGAGGTATACGAGCAGTACTTC. Encoded protein: CASSRTGEVYEQYF. The chain couples TRBV6-5 to TRBJ2-7, with 7 bases that match TRBD1. After removal of 5 bases from V and 4 bases from J, the junction contained 8 bases not matched to a gene. The CDR3 is made up of 14 amino acids. Germline values: CDR1 MNHEY, CDR2 SVGAGI.

About this clone: Its ends do not fully match the called genes, so a read error is possible. The rearrangement uses TRBV7-7 and TRBJ1-5; a possible D gene is TRBD1 (6 bases). CDR1 and CDR2 from the germline V gene are SSHAT and FNYEAQ (reference sequence). CDR3 length: 14 residues. Written as DNA, the CDR3 is TGTGCTAGCAGCTTGTACAGGGTCGAGCAGCCCCAGCATTTT. Its protein product is CASSLYRVEQPQHF.

The V gene is TRBV19, the J gene TRBJ1-6, with no clear D. Trimming cost V 3 bases and J 8 bases, with 11 bases left between them. The CDR3 has 14 amino acids. CDR1 and CDR2 from the germline V gene are LNHDA and SQIVND (reference sequence). Written as DNA, the CDR3 is TGTGCCAGTAGTATCGAGGGATCTCATTCACCCCTCCACTTT. It encodes CASSIEGSHSPLHF.

The chain joins TRBV27 to TRBJ1-2; D gene uncertain. This CDR3 spans 14 amino acids. Germline V gene data show CDR1 as MNHEY and CDR2 as SMNVEV (reference sequence). Trimming left V 0 bases short and J 0 bases short, with 5 bases between. CDR3 sequence: CASSLSQSNYGYTF. DNA for the CDR3: TGTGCCAGCAGTTTATCCCAATCTAACTATGGCTACACCTTC.

This chain links TRBV27 with TRBJ1-1; D is possibly TRBD1 (5 bases). Trimming took 6 bases from V and 5 from J, leaving 16 bases between them. This CDR3 region has 14 residues. Germline values: CDR1 MNHEY, CDR2 SMNVEV (reference sequence). In DNA form, the CDR3 reads TGTGCCAGCAGCTCCCCGGGGGTCGGTACTGAAGCTTTCTTT. It yields the protein CASSSPGVGTEAFF.

This chain connects TRBV9 to TRBJ1-4; TRBD1 matches at 8 bases. The CDR3 sequence is 16 residues long. With 4 bases clipped from V and 7 bases from J, the junction kept 12 bases outside the gene matches. CDR1 SGDLS and CDR2 YYNGEE come from the germline V gene. CDR3 DNA sequence: TGTGCCAGCAGCCCCTACGACAGGGGAGTCGCTGAAAAACTGTTTTTT. As protein: CASSPYDRGVAEKLFF.

The rearrangement links TRBV5-6 to TRBJ1-3; D may be TRBD1 (6 bases). Trimming removed 2 bases at V and 0 bases at J, with 9 bases between. The germline gives CDR1 SGHDT, CDR2 YYEEEE. The CDR3 is 15 residues long. CDR3 bases: TGTGCCAGCAGCTTAGGACAGCCCTCTGGAAACACCATATATTTT. It encodes CASSLGQPSGNTIYF.

This chain links TRBV7-6 with TRBJ2-7; unclear D gene. The CDR3 consists of 14 residues. The V gene lost 0 bases and the J gene lost 4 bases, with 10 bases spanning the gap. Germline CDR1 reads SGHVS; CDR2 reads FNYEAQ. CDR3 DNA: TGTGCCAGCAGCTTAGCGTCCCAGGAATACGAGCAGTACTTC. Translated, it gives CASSLASQEYEQYF.

V usage is TRBV7-9 and J usage is TRBJ2-2; perhaps TRBD1 as D (5 bases). CDR3 length equals 12 residues. Germline CDR1 reads SEHNR; CDR2 reads FQNEAQ (reference sequence). Trimming removed 4 bases at V and 10 bases at J, with 10 bases between. CDR3 region: CASSSGMEELFF. The CDR3 coding sequence is TGTGCCAGCAGCTCAGGGATGGAGGAGCTGTTTTTT.